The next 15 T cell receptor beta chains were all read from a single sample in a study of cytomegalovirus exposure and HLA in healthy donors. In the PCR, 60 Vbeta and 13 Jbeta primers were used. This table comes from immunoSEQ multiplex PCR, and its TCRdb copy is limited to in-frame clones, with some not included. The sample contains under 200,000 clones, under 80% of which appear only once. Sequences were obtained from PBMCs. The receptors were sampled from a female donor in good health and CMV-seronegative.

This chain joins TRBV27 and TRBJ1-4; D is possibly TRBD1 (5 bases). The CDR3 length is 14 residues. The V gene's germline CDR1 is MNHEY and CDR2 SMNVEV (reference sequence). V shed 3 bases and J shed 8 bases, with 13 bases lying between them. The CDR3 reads CASSLWRGGEKLFF. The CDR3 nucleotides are TGTGCCAGCAGTTTGTGGAGGGGTGGAGAAAAACTGTTTTTT. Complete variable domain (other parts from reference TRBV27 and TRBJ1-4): EAQVTQNPRYLITVTGKKLTVTCSQNMNHEYMSWYRQDPGLGLRQIYYSMNVEVTDKGDVPEGYKVSRKEKRNFPLILESPSPNQTSLYFCASSLWRGGEKLFFGSGTQLSVL.

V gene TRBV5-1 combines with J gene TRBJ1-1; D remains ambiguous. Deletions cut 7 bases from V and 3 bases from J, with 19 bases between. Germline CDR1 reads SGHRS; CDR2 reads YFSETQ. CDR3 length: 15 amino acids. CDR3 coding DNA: TGCGCCAGCGTCGAGGCTGCCGGCTCACACACTGAAGCTTTCTTT. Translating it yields CASVEAAGSHTEAFF.

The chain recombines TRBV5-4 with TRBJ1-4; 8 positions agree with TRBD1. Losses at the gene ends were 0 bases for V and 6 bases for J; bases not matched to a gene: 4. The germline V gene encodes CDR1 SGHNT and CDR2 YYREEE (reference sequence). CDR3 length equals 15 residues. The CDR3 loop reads CASSLGDRTHEKLFF. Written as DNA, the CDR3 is TGTGCCAGCAGCTTGGGGGACAGGACTCATGAAAAACTGTTTTTT. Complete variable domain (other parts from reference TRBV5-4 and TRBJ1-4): ETGVTQSPTHLIKTRGQQVTLRCSSQSGHNTVSWYQQALGQGPQFIFQYYREEENGRGNFPPRFSGLQFPNYSSELNVNALELDDSALYLCASSLGDRTHEKLFFGSGTQLSVL.

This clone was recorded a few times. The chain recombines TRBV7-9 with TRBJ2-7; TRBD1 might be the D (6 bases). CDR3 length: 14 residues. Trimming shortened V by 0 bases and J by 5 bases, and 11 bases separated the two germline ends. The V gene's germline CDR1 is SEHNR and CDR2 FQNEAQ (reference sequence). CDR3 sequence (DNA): TGTGCCAGCAGCTTAGCGGGACAAGGCCACGAGCAGTACTTC. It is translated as CASSLAGQGHEQYF.

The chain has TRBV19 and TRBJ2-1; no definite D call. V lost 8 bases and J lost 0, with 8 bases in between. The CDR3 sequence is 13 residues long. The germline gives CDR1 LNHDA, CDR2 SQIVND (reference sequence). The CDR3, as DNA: TGTGCCAGTCGCGAGTTCTCCTACAATGAGCAGTTCTTC. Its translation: CASREFSYNEQFF.

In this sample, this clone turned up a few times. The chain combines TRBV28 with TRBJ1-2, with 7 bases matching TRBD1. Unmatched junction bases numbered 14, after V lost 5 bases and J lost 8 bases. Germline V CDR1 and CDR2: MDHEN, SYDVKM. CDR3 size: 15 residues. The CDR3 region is CASSPEQGRLVGYTF. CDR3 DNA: TGTGCCAGCAGTCCAGAACAGGGGAGACTTGTCGGCTACACCTTC.

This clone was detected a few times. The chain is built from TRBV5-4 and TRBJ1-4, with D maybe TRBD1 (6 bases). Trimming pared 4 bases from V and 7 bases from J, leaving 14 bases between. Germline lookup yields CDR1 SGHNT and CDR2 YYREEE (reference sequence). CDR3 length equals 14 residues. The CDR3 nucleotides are TGTGCCAGCAGCCTGGACAGTAGTCCTGAAAAACTGTTTTTT. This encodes CASSLDSSPEKLFF.

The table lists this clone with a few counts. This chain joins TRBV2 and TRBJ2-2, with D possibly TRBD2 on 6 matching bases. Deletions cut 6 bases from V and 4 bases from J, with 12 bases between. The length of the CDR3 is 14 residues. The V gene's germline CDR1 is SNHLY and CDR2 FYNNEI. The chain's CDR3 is CASRPGGGTGELFF. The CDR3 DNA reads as TGTGCCAGCAGGCCCGGGGGTGGCACCGGGGAGCTGTTTTTT.

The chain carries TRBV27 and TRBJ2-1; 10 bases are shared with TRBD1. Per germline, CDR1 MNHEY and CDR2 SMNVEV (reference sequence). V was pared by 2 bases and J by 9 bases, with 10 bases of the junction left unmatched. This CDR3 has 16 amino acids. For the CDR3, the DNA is TGTGCCAGCAGTTTACTCCGGGACAGGGGAATCGTTGAGCAGTTCTTC. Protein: CASSLLRDRGIVEQFF.

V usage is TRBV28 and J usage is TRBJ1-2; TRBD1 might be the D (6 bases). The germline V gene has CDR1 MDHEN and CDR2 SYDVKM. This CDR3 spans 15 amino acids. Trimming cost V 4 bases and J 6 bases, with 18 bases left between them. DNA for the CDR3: TGTGCCAGCAGTTCCCCCTCAGGGGATTCCCATGGCTACACCTTC. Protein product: CASSSPSGDSHGYTF.

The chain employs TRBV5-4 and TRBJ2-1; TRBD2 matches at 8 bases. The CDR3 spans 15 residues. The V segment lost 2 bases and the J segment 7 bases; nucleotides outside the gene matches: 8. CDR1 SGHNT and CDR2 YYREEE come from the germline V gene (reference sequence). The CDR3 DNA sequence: TGTGCCAGCAGCTTCTCTCGGGGGGGGGAAAATGAGCAGTTCTTC. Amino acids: CASSFSRGGENEQFF.

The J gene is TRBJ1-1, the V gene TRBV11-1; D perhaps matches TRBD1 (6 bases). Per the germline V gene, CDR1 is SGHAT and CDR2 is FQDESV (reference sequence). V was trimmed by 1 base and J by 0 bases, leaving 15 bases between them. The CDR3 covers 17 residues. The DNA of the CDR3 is TGTGCCAGCAGCTTAGGAACCACAGGGCTAATGAACACTGAAGCTTTCTTT. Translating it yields CASSLGTTGLMNTEAFF.

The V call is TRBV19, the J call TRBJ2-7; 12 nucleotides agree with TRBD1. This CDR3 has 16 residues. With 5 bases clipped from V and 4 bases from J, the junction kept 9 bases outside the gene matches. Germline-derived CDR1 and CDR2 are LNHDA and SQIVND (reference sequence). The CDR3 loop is CASSDPGTGGGYEQYF. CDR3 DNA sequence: TGTGCCAGTAGTGATCCCGGGACAGGGGGCGGGTACGAGCAGTACTTC.

The DNA for the CDR3 is TGTGCCTCTCGGACAGGGAGAGTCCCTCCCAAGGGAAGCGGCTACACCTTC. Amino acid sequence: CASRTGRVPPKGSGYTF. The rearrangement joins TRBV30 to TRBJ1-2; TRBD1 matches 8 bases. Germline trimming cut 7 bases from V and 8 bases from J; bases unmatched to any gene: 24. CDR1 and CDR2 (germline): GTSNPN, SVGIG (reference sequence). CDR3 length equals 17 residues.

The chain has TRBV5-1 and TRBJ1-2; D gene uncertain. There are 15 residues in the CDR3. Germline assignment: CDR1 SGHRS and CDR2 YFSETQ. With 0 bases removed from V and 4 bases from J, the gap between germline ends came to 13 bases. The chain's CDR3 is CASSLGGADFYGYTF. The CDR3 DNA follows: TGCGCCAGCAGCTTGGGGGGAGCAGACTTCTATGGCTACACCTTC.